This T cell receptor (beta chain) was profiled in a study of Ad26.COV2.S vaccination and SARS-CoV-2 variants. Specified treatment: over 15 received Ad26.COV2.S at low or high dose, single or two shots; several received placebo; per-sample allocation not given. Vaccine and placebo recipients were sampled on day 63 after the first injection. Repertoires were generated with immunoSEQ multiplex PCR, while TCRdb's copy carries only in-frame clones and drops some. The sample contains roughly 350,000 clones, around 88% of which appear only once. The germline CDR1 and CDR2 sequences are SGHRS and YFSETQ. V was pared by 7 bases and J by 6 bases, with 10 bases of the junction left unmatched. The CDR3 has 15 amino acids.

Source: peripheral blood, taken in a trial of Ad26.COV2.S vaccine versus placebo. The rearrangement links TRBV5-1 to TRBJ1-2, with TRBD1 matching 12 bases. The source of this sequence is a person aged 18-65 years who received the Ad26.COV2.S COVID-19 vaccine or a placebo. In nucleotides, the CDR3 is TGCGCCAGCGGCGGGACAGGGGGCTTCGAGGATGGCTACACCTTC. Protein product: CASGGTGGFEDGYTF. The variable domain in full, completed from reference TRBV5-1 and TRBJ1-2, reads KAGVTQTPRYLIKTRGQQVTLSCSPISGHRSVSWYQQTPGQGLQFLFEYFSETQRNKGNFPGRFSGRQFSNSRSEMNVSTLELGDSALYLCASGGTGGFEDGYTFGSGTRLTVV.